This TCR beta chain was observed in a study of cytomegalovirus exposure and HLA in healthy donors. The V and J ends lost 2 bases and 4 bases, in that order; junction bases with no gene match: 1. This CDR3 is 14 amino acids long. The germline V gene encodes CDR1 ENHRY and CDR2 SYGVKD. Researchers ran the PCR with 60 Vbeta and 13 Jbeta primers. TCRdb keeps only in-frame clones here, not all; method: immunoSEQ multiplex PCR. Of about 120,000 clones listed, over 60% are singletons. The sequence was collected from a woman aged 25-40 years in good health and CMV-seropositive. The chain is built from TRBV10-3 and TRBJ1-5, with 8 bases matching TRBD1. Sequencing used PBMCs. The CDR3 nucleotides are TGTGCCATCAGTGAGGGGGACAGGAATCAGCCCCAGCATTTT. Translated: CAISEGDRNQPQHF.